This T cell receptor beta chain was identified in a study of blood T cell repertoires in COVID-19. CDR3 length equals 15 residues. V was clipped by 7 bases and J by 1 base; unmatched bases: 5. The V gene's germline CDR1 is MNHNY and CDR2 SVGAGI (reference sequence). Sequencing used immunoSEQ multiplex PCR; TCRdb keeps in-frame clones, though not all of them. The sample shows approximately 400,000 clones, around 88% of them seen only once. The sample was peripheral blood. The source is a woman aged 50 to 60 with COVID-19, enrolled during active disease. The rearrangement links TRBV6-6 to TRBJ2-2; 8 bases are shared with TRBD2. The CDR3 sequence is CASNPGGQNTGELFF. CDR3 DNA: TGTGCCAGCAATCCGGGGGGGCAGAACACCGGGGAGCTGTTTTTT.